The 29 T cell receptor beta chains below all came from one sample that was sequenced in a study of cytomegalovirus exposure and HLA in healthy donors. The PCR used 60 Vbeta and 13 Jbeta primers. TCRdb keeps only in-frame clones here, not all; method: immunoSEQ multiplex PCR. Listed are over 150,000 clones; 0.74% falls within the top ten. The sequencing sample was made of PBMCs. The receptors derive from a boy between 10 and 17 years old in good health and CMV-seronegative.

The gene calls are TRBV27 and TRBJ2-5, with TRBD2 as a possible D gene (5 bases). The DNA end is a closer match to TRBJ2-7, so the J assignment may be wrong. Germline V lookup: CDR1 MNHEY, CDR2 SMNVEV (reference sequence). The CDR3 has 13 residues. The CDR3 region is CASSPYGKYEQYF. The CDR3 DNA sequence: TGTGCCAGCAGTCCATACGGGAAGTACGAGCAGTACTTC.

The gene calls are TRBV6-1 and TRBJ2-1, with 10 bases fitting TRBD2. Germline V gives CDR1 MNHNS, CDR2 SASEGT. V lost 4 bases, J lost 6 bases, and 12 bases stayed unmatched. CDR3 length equals 17 residues. CDR3 amino acids: CASSGVRGAGGGNEQFF. The CDR3, as DNA: TGTGCCAGCAGTGGGGTCCGGGGAGCGGGGGGGGGCAATGAGCAGTTCTTC.

The chain couples TRBV13 to TRBJ2-5; D possibly corresponds to TRBD2 (5 bases). The germline V gene has CDR1 PRHDT and CDR2 FYEKMQ (reference sequence). With 5 bases removed from V and 1 base from J, the gap between germline ends came to 20 bases. This CDR3 spans 17 amino acids. The CDR3 nucleotides read TGTGCCAGCAGCCTCAGAACCCGGGAAGGATCCCAAGAGACCCAGTACTTC. This codes for CASSLRTREGSQETQYF.

CDR3 region: CASSPREAGNTIYF. CDR3 DNA: TGTGCCAGCAGCCCCAGGGAGGCTGGAAACACCATATATTTT. The rearrangement uses TRBV4-2 and TRBJ1-3; D is perhaps TRBD1 (5 bases). The CDR3 sequence is 14 residues long. V lost 4 bases, J lost 2 bases, and 9 bases lay in between. CDR1 is LGHNA and CDR2 is YNFKEQ in the germline V gene.

The rearrangement uses TRBV6-5 and TRBJ2-3, with unresolved D. In germline, CDR1 is MNHEY, CDR2 SVGAGI. This CDR3 has 15 residues. V shed 4 bases and J shed 0 bases, with 11 bases lying between them. In DNA form, the CDR3 reads TGTGCCAGCAGTTTCCGAGCTACTAGCACAGATACGCAGTATTTT. It encodes CASSFRATSTDTQYF.

The chain uses TRBV19 and TRBJ2-2; 7 bases map to TRBD2. V lost 3 bases, J lost 3 bases, and 13 bases stayed unmatched. Germline CDR1 is LNHDA and CDR2 is SQIVND (reference sequence). CDR3 length equals 18 residues. The CDR3 loop is CASSMRASSGKDTGELFF. CDR3 in DNA: TGTGCCAGTAGTATGAGGGCTAGCAGCGGGAAAGACACCGGGGAGCTGTTTTTT.

Here the CDR3 reads CASDAKDRGLLNTEAFF. The CDR3 DNA follows: TGTGCCAGCGACGCCAAGGACAGGGGGCTTTTGAACACTGAAGCTTTCTTT. The chain employs TRBV2 and TRBJ1-1; 11 bases are shared with TRBD1. The V segment lost 8 bases and the J segment 0 bases; nucleotides outside the gene matches: 11. CDR3 size: 17 residues. In germline, CDR1 is SNHLY, CDR2 FYNNEI.

The genes are TRBV27 and TRBJ2-7; no firm D call. Germline V gives CDR1 MNHEY, CDR2 SMNVEV (reference sequence). Trimming stripped 6 bases from V and 6 bases from J, with 15 bases between. The CDR3 loop spans 13 amino acids. CDR3 bases: TGTGCCAGCAGCTGGTCCGCGGTCACCGAGCAGTACTTC. This translates into CASSWSAVTEQYF.

The V and J genes are TRBV19 and TRBJ1-5; weak D call: TRBD1 (5 bases). The ends were cut back, 5 bases at V and 3 bases at J, with 14 bases in the middle. CDR1 LNHDA and CDR2 SQIVND come from the germline V gene (reference sequence). The CDR3 runs 15 residues. Here the CDR3 reads CASSPGGGPNQPQHF. For the CDR3, the DNA is TGTGCCAGTAGTCCGGGGGGAGGGCCCAATCAGCCCCAGCATTTT. The variable domain in full, with the rest retrieved from reference TRBV19 and TRBJ1-5, is DGGITQSPKYLFRKEGQNVTLSCEQNLNHDAMYWYRQDPGQGLRLIYYSQIVNDFQKGDIAEGYSVSREKKESFPLTVTSAQKNPTAFYLCASSPGGGPNQPQHFGDGTRLSIL.

The chain has TRBV16 and TRBJ1-1, with D unresolved. The V end was cut by 0 bases, the J end by 2 bases, with 7 bases between. Germline CDR1 reads KGHSY; CDR2 reads FQNENV. The CDR3 is made up of 14 amino acids. CDR3 sequence reads: CASSQSGRNTEAFF. CDR3 sequence (DNA): TGTGCCAGCAGCCAATCCGGGAGAAACACTGAAGCTTTCTTT. The full variable domain, its missing parts supplied by reference TRBV16 and TRBJ1-1, is GEEVAQTPKHLVRGEGQKAKLYCAPIKGHSYVFWYQQVLKNEFKFLISFQNENVFDETGMPKERFSAKCLPNSPCSLEIQATKLEDSAVYFCASSQSGRNTEAFFGQGTRLTVV.

This chain links TRBV5-4 with TRBJ2-3; 8 bases fit TRBD2. This CDR3 comprises 16 residues. V shed 4 bases and J 6 bases; nucleotides not matched to a gene: 13. Germline-derived CDR1 and CDR2 are SGHNT and YYREEE (reference sequence). The CDR3 spells CASSPPRRGEMDTQYF. CDR3 in DNA: TGTGCCAGCAGCCCCCCCCGGCGGGGGGAGATGGATACGCAGTATTTT.

The gene calls are TRBV7-2 and TRBJ2-1; TRBD2 matches 9 bases. The CDR3 loop spans 16 amino acids. Germline lookup yields CDR1 SGHTA and CDR2 FQGNSA. V lost 1 base and J lost 4; bases outside the gene matches: 5. Here the CDR3 reads CASSLELAGSYNEQFF. CDR3 coding DNA: TGTGCCAGCAGCTTAGAGCTAGCGGGGTCTTACAATGAGCAGTTCTTC.

The J gene is TRBJ1-2, the V gene TRBV6-1; weak D call: TRBD1 (6 bases). V was pared by 6 bases and J by 1 base, with 15 bases between. The CDR3 runs to 15 residues. The germline gives CDR1 MNHNS, CDR2 SASEGT. CDR3 DNA sequence: TGTGCCAGCAGCCCTCCGGGGGGCGGTAACTATGGCTACACCTTC. As protein: CASSPPGGGNYGYTF.

V usage is TRBV7-6 and J usage is TRBJ2-3, with a tentative D call TRBD2 (6 bases). Trimming took 3 bases from V and 4 from J, leaving 14 bases between them. CDR1 and CDR2 (germline): SGHVS, FNYEAQ. This CDR3 is 15 amino acids long. The CDR3 reads CASSFNPAGPDTQYF. CDR3 DNA: TGTGCCAGCAGCTTTAACCCAGCGGGCCCAGATACGCAGTATTTT.

This chain joins TRBV15 and TRBJ2-5; the D is unclear. This CDR3 comprises 14 residues. V lost 0 bases and J 5 bases, leaving 10 bases between the germline ends. Germline V gene data show CDR1 as LNHNV and CDR2 as YYDKDF (reference sequence). The CDR3 here is CATSRDQPKETQYF. The CDR3 coding sequence is TGTGCCACCAGCAGAGATCAACCTAAGGAGACCCAGTACTTC.

V and J are TRBV2 and TRBJ1-5, with no clear D. Germline V gene sequence: CDR1 SNHLY, CDR2 FYNNEI. The germline V and J ends were trimmed by 4 bases and 11 bases, with 9 bases remaining between them. The CDR3 contains 11 residues. The CDR3 sequence is CASSGDGAQHF. The CDR3 DNA follows: TGTGCCAGCAGTGGAGACGGAGCCCAGCATTTT.

This sequence joins TRBV28 and TRBJ1-5; TRBD1 matches at 7 bases. The CDR3 sequence is 15 residues long. Unmatched junction bases numbered 5, after V lost 6 bases and J lost 0 bases. CDR1 is MDHEN, CDR2 SYDVKM, per germline. The CDR3 DNA sequence: TGTGCCAGCAGCTGGGACAGAACTAGCAATCAGCCCCAGCATTTT. Amino acid sequence: CASSWDRTSNQPQHF.

With respect to this clone: This same CDR3 is encoded by further DNA sequences in the sample. The chain employs TRBV19 and TRBJ1-2, with D possibly TRBD1 on 5 matching bases. The length of the CDR3 is 13 residues. Per the germline V gene, CDR1 is LNHDA and CDR2 is SQIVND (reference sequence). The V end was cut by 3 bases, the J end by 2 bases, with 7 bases between. The CDR3 loop reads CASSIDRNYGYTF. As DNA, the CDR3 is TGTGCCAGTAGTATCGACAGAAACTATGGCTACACCTTC.

The chain carries TRBV29-1 and TRBJ1-1; D not certain. Trimming pared 6 bases from V and 1 base from J, leaving 9 bases between. Germline CDR1 and CDR2: SQVTM and ANQGSEA. CDR3 length equals 12 residues. The CDR3 spells CSVRTENTEAFF. CDR3 bases: TGCAGCGTAAGAACAGAGAACACTGAAGCTTTCTTT. Full variable domain (rest looked up from reference TRBV29-1 and TRBJ1-1): SAVISQKPSRDICQRGTSLTIQCQVDSQVTMMFWYRQQPGQSLTLIATANQGSEATYESGFVIDKFPISRPNLTFSTLTVSNMSPEDSSIYLCSVRTENTEAFFGQGTRLTVV.

This chain links TRBV27 with TRBJ2-7, with TRBD1 as a possible D gene (5 bases). Germline V lookup: CDR1 MNHEY, CDR2 SMNVEV (reference sequence). Trimming pared 5 bases from V and 5 bases from J, leaving 13 bases between. CDR3 length equals 13 residues. DNA for the CDR3: TGTGCCAGCAGTCACGGAAGGGGTAACGAGCAGTACTTC. Translated, it gives CASSHGRGNEQYF.

The V gene is TRBV30, the J gene TRBJ2-1; D may be TRBD1 (5 bases). V was cut by 2 bases and J by 7 bases, with 18 bases left in between. The CDR3 loop spans 15 amino acids. Per germline, CDR1 GTSNPN and CDR2 SVGIG (reference sequence). The CDR3 is CAWSTPYYNRNEQFF. The CDR3 DNA reads as TGTGCCTGGAGTACGCCCTACTACAACAGGAATGAGCAGTTCTTC.

The chain links TRBV7-9 to TRBJ2-1; 10 nucleotides agree with TRBD1. Germline V gives CDR1 SEHNR, CDR2 FQNEAQ (reference sequence). The V and J ends lost 4 bases and 7 bases, in that order; junction bases with no gene match: 7. This CDR3 contains 15 residues. The chain's CDR3 is CASSSPGTGANEQFF. CDR3 DNA sequence: TGTGCCAGCAGCTCACCCGGGACAGGGGCTAATGAGCAGTTCTTC.

This chain links TRBV9 with TRBJ2-2; D is unresolved. V was shortened by 1 base and J by 5 bases, with 12 bases between the two germline ends. CDR1 is SGDLS, CDR2 YYNGEE, per germline. This CDR3 is built from 15 residues. CDR3 nucleotide sequence: TGTGCCAGCAGCGTATACTCCTTATCAACCGGGGAGCTGTTTTTT. It translates to CASSVYSLSTGELFF.

This rearrangement joins TRBV5-5 to TRBJ1-6; D gene uncertain. CDR3 size: 14 residues. Germline CDR1 SGHKS, CDR2 YYEKEE (reference sequence). Trimming shortened V by 0 bases and J by 6 bases, and 7 bases separated the two germline ends. CDR3 DNA: TGTGCCAGCAGCTTGGTAGCTTCTAATTCACCCCTCCACTTT. This gives the protein CASSLVASNSPLHF.

The chain combines TRBV5-5 with TRBJ1-4, with 7 nucleotides matching TRBD1. The CDR3 is made up of 16 amino acids. CDR1 and CDR2 (germline): SGHKS, YYEKEE (reference sequence). V trimming: 4 bases; J trimming: 0 bases; junction bases outside the gene matches: 6. CDR3 nucleotides: TGTGCCAGCAGCCCCGGGACAGTTGCAACTAATGAAAAACTGTTTTTT. Its protein product is CASSPGTVATNEKLFF.

The rearrangement joins TRBV4-1 to TRBJ1-3; 7 bases are shared with TRBD1. The J segment lost 4 bases and the V segment lost 4 bases, leaving 16 bases of the junction unmatched. The CDR3 runs to 18 residues. Germline V gene lookup returns CDR1 MGHRA and CDR2 YSYEKL. The CDR3 sequence: CASSRFEGTVKKGNTIYF. The CDR3 DNA reads as TGCGCCAGCAGCCGCTTTGAAGGGACAGTAAAAAAAGGAAACACCATATATTTT.

The chain is built from TRBV5-4 and TRBJ1-2, with a tentative D call TRBD1 (6 bases). The V and J ends lost 1 base and 8 bases respectively, with 12 bases between them. The V gene's germline CDR1 is SGHNT and CDR2 YYREEE (reference sequence). There are 13 residues in the CDR3. Here the CDR3 DNA reads TGTGCCAGCAGCTTGTGGGGGGGCCTAGGCTACACCTTC. Its protein product is CASSLWGGLGYTF. The whole variable domain, filled in from reference TRBV5-4 and TRBJ1-2, reads ETGVTQSPTHLIKTRGQQVTLRCSSQSGHNTVSWYQQALGQGPQFIFQYYREEENGRGNFPPRFSGLQFPNYSSELNVNALELDDSALYLCASSLWGGLGYTFGSGTRLTVV.

The CDR3 loop reads CASGSRLAGGENYEQYF. DNA for the CDR3: TGTGCTAGTGGTTCCCGACTAGCGGGGGGGGAGAACTACGAGCAGTACTTC. The V call is TRBV12-5, the J call TRBJ2-7; TRBD2 matches 14 bases. The CDR3 is 17 residues long. Germline V gene lookup returns CDR1 LGHNT and CDR2 FRNRAP. The trim removed 4 bases at V and 3 bases at J, leaving 8 bases unmatched.

The gene calls are TRBV19 and TRBJ1-5, with 9 bases fitting TRBD1. Germline V gives CDR1 LNHDA, CDR2 SQIVND (reference sequence). J gave up 0 bases and V 4 bases, and 7 bases lay outside the gene matches. This CDR3 region has 17 residues. CDR3 sequence: CASSNRDREYSNQPQHF. CDR3 in DNA: TGTGCCAGTAGTAACCGGGACAGGGAGTATAGCAATCAGCCCCAGCATTTT.